This T cell receptor beta chain was captured in a study of CD8 T cells in ankylosing spondylitis. With molecular barcodes, quantitative 5'-RACE was used to make the TCR beta libraries. TCRdb processed the 5' RACE reads anew with MiXCR; each CDR3 protein has one entry. The table lists roughly 250,000 distinct CDR3 sequences, about 11% of them singletons. There are 16 residues in the CDR3. Germline values: CDR1 SGHDN, CDR2 FVKESK. J lost 7 bases, V lost 4 bases, and 5 bases had no gene match. In this sample, this clonotype turned up many times. The V gene is TRBV14, the J gene TRBJ2-1, with 15 nucleotides matching TRBD2. This sequence originates from a male donor with ankylosing spondylitis or in good health (not recorded which). The sequencing sample was made of blood, either unsorted or a sorted T cell fraction (not recorded which). The chain's CDR3 is CASSLIGTSGRNEQFF. The CDR3, as DNA: TGTGCCAGCAGCCTTATAGGGACTAGCGGGAGGAATGAGCAGTTCTTC.